This T cell receptor (beta chain) was retrieved from a study of regulatory T cells in long-lasting Graves disease. Through Arm-PCR of CDR3 regions and iRepertoire HTBI primers, TCR beta libraries were built. TCRdb reanalysed the multiplex PCR reads using MiXCR and keeps one entry per CDR3 protein. The data show roughly 420,000 distinct CDR3 sequences, about a sixth seen once. Stated time point: newly diagnosed GD, antithyroid drugs for less than 3 months. PBMC RNA was the source of the TCR library. The study, taken as a whole, reports: Newly diagnosed patients shared about a thousand public clonotypes; persistent patients shared about 2,700.

The CDR3 has 15 amino acids. Trimming removed 6 bases at V and 1 base at J, with 14 bases between. For this clonotype: Its matching antigen is unknown.

The sequence derives from a female donor with Graves disease. The chain uses TRBV12-3 or TRBV12-4 and TRBJ2-3; D may be TRBD2 (6 bases). Specimen: peripheral blood mononuclear cells (PBMCs), collected at new diagnosis, from a patient treated with antithyroid drugs. As DNA, the CDR3 is TGTGCCAGCAGCCGCCGGGAGTTTGGCACAGATACGCAGTATTTT. Translating gives CASSRREFGTDTQYF.